A single sample is the source of the 14 T cell receptor beta chains below, sequenced in a study of cytomegalovirus exposure and HLA in healthy donors. This PCR relied on a set of 60 Vbeta primers and 13 Jbeta primers. The repertoire was sequenced with immunoSEQ multiplex PCR; TCRdb's copy has only in-frame clones and lacks some. The table lists about 190,000 clones, about 80% of them singletons. Sequenced material: PBMCs. These receptors all stem from a woman aged 45-65 years in good health and CMV-seropositive.

The V call is TRBV19, the J call TRBJ2-5, with D tentatively TRBD1 (6 bases). The CDR3 consists of 14 residues. Germline V gene lookup returns CDR1 LNHDA and CDR2 SQIVND (reference sequence). Trimming took off 5 bases at V and 4 bases at J, with 14 bases between the two ends. CDR3 bases: TGTGCCAGTAGTCCAGGACAGCCCCCAGAGACCCAGTACTTC. It codes for CASSPGQPPETQYF.

The J gene is TRBJ2-5, the V gene TRBV6-5; D gene unclear. The CDR3 length is 11 residues. Per germline, CDR1 MNHEY and CDR2 SVGAGI. Between the trimmed V and J ends, which lost 8 bases and 1 base, there was a span of 5 bases. The CDR3 protein is CASQRQETQYF. The CDR3 coding sequence is TGTGCCAGCCAGCGCCAAGAGACCCAGTACTTC.

The chain couples TRBV2 to TRBJ1-6; TRBD1 might be the D (5 bases). The ends were cut back, 6 bases at V and 6 bases at J, with 15 bases in the middle. Per germline, CDR1 SNHLY and CDR2 FYNNEI. This CDR3 spans 15 amino acids. The CDR3 DNA reads TGTGCCAGCAGCTTGGAGGGACCGGGTAATTCACCCCTCCACTTT. Encoded protein: CASSLEGPGNSPLHF.

The chain couples TRBV4-3 to TRBJ2-6; TRBD1 matches 10 bases. The germline V gene has CDR1 LGHNA and CDR2 YSLEER. J was trimmed by 0 bases and V by 1 base; bases with no gene match: 3. The CDR3 has 18 residues. CDR3 in amino acids: CASSQVTGGASGANVLTF. CDR3 DNA sequence: TGCGCCAGCAGCCAAGTGACAGGGGGCGCCTCTGGGGCCAACGTCCTGACTTTC.

The chain has TRBV6-5 and TRBJ1-5; the match to TRBD1 covers 7 bases. V dropped 6 bases and J dropped 3; count of bases not matched to a gene: 5. There are 14 residues in the CDR3. Germline-derived CDR1 and CDR2 are MNHEY and SVGAGI. CDR3 in DNA: TGTGCCAGCAGCAGGGGGTTGAACAATCAGCCCCAGCATTTT. Translation gives CASSRGLNNQPQHF.

This clone was detected only a few times. The chain couples TRBV19 to TRBJ1-2; 7 bases align to TRBD1. The CDR3 is 14 amino acids. Looked up from germline, CDR1 is LNHDA and CDR2 is SQIVND (reference sequence). The junction had 10 bases not matched to a gene; V was cut back by 4 bases and J by 8 bases. The CDR3, as DNA: TGTGCCAGTAGTACGCCCACAGGGGCGGGCGGCTACACCTTC. This translates into CASSTPTGAGGYTF.

The chain links TRBV21-1 to TRBJ1-3. TRBV21-1 counts as a pseudogene. The CDR3 covers 17 residues. The CDR3 coding sequence is TGTGCCAGCAGCAAATGTGGGGCGCGGGGGGGTGGAAACACCATATATTTT. This encodes CASSKCGARGGGNTIYF.

Comment on this clone: At one of its ends the junction is not consistent with the germline gene, which may arise from a read error. The chain has TRBV5-1 and TRBJ1-2, with D hard to call. There are 14 residues in the CDR3. Per germline, CDR1 SGHRS and CDR2 YFSETQ. Here the CDR3 DNA reads TGTGCCAGCAGCTCTGACATGGCGGGCTATGGCTACACCTTC. Translated: CASSSDMAGYGYTF.

This clone was counted a single time. This chain links TRBV6-5 with TRBJ2-7, with a tentative D call TRBD2 (6 bases). The CDR3 sequence is 14 residues long. The V gene's germline CDR1 is MNHEY and CDR2 SVGAGI. V was shortened by 2 bases and J by 0 bases, with 8 bases between the two germline ends. In DNA, the CDR3 is TGTGCCAGCAGTTACGGGGGGTACTCCTACGAGCAGTACTTC. Amino acids: CASSYGGYSYEQYF.

The chain employs TRBV25-1 and TRBJ1-1; D is possibly TRBD1 (5 bases). Germline V CDR1 and CDR2: MGHDK, SYGVNS. The V gene lost 6 bases and the J gene lost 1 base, with 12 bases spanning the gap. This CDR3 has 14 amino acids. DNA of the CDR3: TGTGCCAGCAGCCCTGCGGGGGGGAACACTGAAGCTTTCTTT. This gives the protein CASSPAGGNTEAFF.

The J gene is TRBJ2-1, the V gene TRBV10-3; the D gene is possibly TRBD1 (5 bases). Trimming removed 3 bases from V and 5 bases from J, with 8 bases in between. The CDR3 covers 13 residues. CDR1 and CDR2 from the germline V gene are ENHRY and SYGVKD. This chain's CDR3 is CAISERRDNEQFF. Written as DNA, the CDR3 is TGTGCCATCAGTGAACGCAGGGACAATGAGCAGTTCTTC.

V and J are TRBV19 and TRBJ2-7; TRBD1 matches at 8 bases. V gave up 7 bases and J gave up 0 bases; unmatched junction bases: 5. Per germline, CDR1 LNHDA and CDR2 SQIVND (reference sequence). This CDR3 has 14 amino acids. CDR3 DNA sequence: TGTGCCAGTACCTCCGGGACAGGCTCCTACGAGCAGTACTTC. Protein sequence: CASTSGTGSYEQYF.

This sequence joins TRBV7-3 and TRBJ1-1, with 8 bases fitting TRBD1. Germline values: CDR1 SGHTA, CDR2 FQGTGA. This CDR3 contains 14 residues. The V gene end was trimmed by 5 bases and the J gene end by 1 base; junction bases not matched to a gene: 3. As DNA, the CDR3 is TGTGCCAGCAGCGACGGACAGGGGAACACTGAAGCTTTCTTT. This gives the protein CASSDGQGNTEAFF.

Points on this clone: At the DNA level, this CDR3 is encoded by other sequences in the same sample as well. This chain's CDR3 is CASSPGQASTDTQYF. The CDR3 region has the DNA TGTGCCAGCAGCCCGGGACAGGCTAGCACAGATACGCAGTATTTT. The genes are TRBV7-9 and TRBJ2-3, with TRBD1 identical over 8 bases. Germline trimming cut 5 bases from V and 0 bases from J; bases unmatched to any gene: 4. CDR3 length: 15 residues. The germline CDR1 and CDR2 sequences are SEHNR and FQNEAQ (reference sequence).